A selection of T cell receptor beta chains follows, all from one sample in a study of T-cell reconstitution after alpha-beta-depleted transplantation in children. TCRdb reanalysed the PCR reads using MiXCR and keeps one entry per CDR3 protein. The table has 420,000 or so distinct CDR3 sequences, approximately 10% seen once. Specimen: PBMCs from the stem cell graft donor, collected from the stem cell graft. The receptors were gathered from a human donor who donated a stem cell graft to a child with acute myeloid leukemia. Both conserved end residues are part of each CDR3. The D gene is left open where the match is weak. Size is stated for part of the rows, as once, few or many counts, or as a class when the clone is expanded.

CDR3: CASSGPLNTGELFF; DNA: TGTGCCAGCTCGGGACCGCTGAACACCGGGGAGCTGTTTTTT; V: TRBV9; size: few; J: TRBJ2-2; D: -
CDR3: CASSFAGGHTGELFF; DNA: TGTGCCAGCAGCTTTGCAGGGGGCCACACCGGGGAGCTGTTTTTT; V: TRBV5-5; size: few; J: TRBJ2-2; D: TRBD1
CDR3: CASSGGQGPSYEQYF; DNA: TGTGCCAGCAGTGGGGGACAGGGGCCCTCCTACGAGCAGTACTTC; V: TRBV25-1; size: few; J: TRBJ2-7; D: TRBD1
CDR3: CASSQDQDKGDNEQFF; DNA: TGCGCCAGCAGCCAAGATCAAGACAAAGGGGACAATGAGCAGTTCTTC; V: TRBV4-3; size: -; J: TRBJ2-1; D: -
CDR3: CASSPQTGPGETQYF; DNA: TGTGCCAGCTCACCACAGACAGGTCCCGGGGAGACCCAGTACTTC; V: TRBV18; size: -; J: TRBJ2-5; D: -
CDR3: CASRGVAGTRIQQFF; DNA: TGTGCCAGCAGGGGAGTAGCCGGGACTAGAATCCAGCAGTTCTTC; V: TRBV6-2/TRBV6-3; size: -; J: TRBJ2-1; D: TRBD2
CDR3: CAISGASGETQYF; DNA: TGTGCCATCAGTGGGGCGTCGGGGGAGACCCAGTACTTC; V: TRBV10-3; size: few; J: TRBJ2-5; D: -
CDR3: CASSFGSGGTYEQYF; DNA: TGCGCCAGCAGCTTCGGGTCGGGAGGCACCTACGAGCAGTACTTC; V: TRBV5-1; size: -; J: TRBJ2-7; D: TRBD2
CDR3: CSARQGARDQPQHF; DNA: TGCAGTGCTAGACAGGGGGCGCGGGATCAGCCCCAGCATTTT; V: TRBV20-1; size: many; J: TRBJ1-5; D: TRBD1
CDR3: CSVEPETGWTTEAFF; DNA: TGCAGCGTTGAACCCGAGACAGGGTGGACCACTGAAGCTTTCTTT; V: TRBV29-1; size: once; J: TRBJ1-1; D: TRBD1
CDR3: CATHKNTEAFF; DNA: TGTGCCACCCACAAGAACACTGAAGCTTTCTTT; V: TRBV24-1; size: many; J: TRBJ1-1; D: -
CDR3: CASSYSAGPNTEAFF; DNA: TGTGCCAGCAGTTACTCGGCAGGGCCGAACACTGAAGCTTTCTTT; V: TRBV6-5; size: few; J: TRBJ1-1; D: -
CDR3: CSARSGSSGNTIYF; DNA: TGCAGTGCTCGTTCAGGATCCTCAGGAAACACCATATATTTT; V: TRBV20-1; size: -; J: TRBJ1-3; D: -
CDR3: CASSQQGEAFF; DNA: TGTGCCAGCAGTCAACAGGGGGAAGCTTTCTTT; V: TRBV12-3/TRBV12-4; size: few; J: TRBJ1-1; D: TRBD1
CDR3: CASSLGLAGGPEQYF; DNA: TGTGCCAGCAGCTTAGGACTAGCGGGAGGGCCCGAGCAGTACTTC; V: TRBV7-2; size: few; J: TRBJ2-7; D: TRBD2
CDR3: CASSDHPGDREQYF; DNA: TGTGCCAGCAGTGATCACCCGGGAGACCGCGAGCAGTACTTC; V: TRBV2; size: few; J: TRBJ2-7; D: -
CDR3: CSANRPGTGHTGELFF; DNA: TGCAGTGCTAATCGTCCCGGGACAGGCCACACCGGGGAGCTGTTTTTT; V: TRBV20-1; size: -; J: TRBJ2-2; D: TRBD1
CDR3: CASSQVRGGVQETQYF; DNA: TGCGCCAGCAGCCAAGTTAGGGGGGGAGTCCAAGAGACCCAGTACTTC; V: TRBV4-1; size: -; J: TRBJ2-5; D: -
CDR3: CASSPTWGQGSYNEQFF; DNA: TGCGCCAGCAGCCCTACCTGGGGGCAGGGCTCCTACAATGAGCAGTTCTTC; V: TRBV4-3; size: many; J: TRBJ2-1; D: -
CDR3: CSVEIPEDRGTETQYF; DNA: TGCAGCGTTGAAATACCGGAGGACAGGGGGACGGAGACCCAGTACTTC; V: TRBV29-1; size: few; J: TRBJ2-5; D: TRBD1
CDR3: CASSLAPRGGLDQPQHF; DNA: TGTGCCAGCAGCTTAGCCCCCCGAGGGGGCCTGGATCAGCCCCAGCATTTT; V: TRBV7-2; size: -; J: TRBJ1-5; D: TRBD1
CDR3: CASSGGDFLLEQFF; DNA: TGTGCCAGCAGTGGGGGGGACTTCCTCCTTGAGCAGTTCTTC; V: TRBV25-1; size: few; J: TRBJ2-1; D: -